Included here is one T cell receptor beta chain sequence, with context. Its antigen is unknown. No much larger clone is present one base from it, and per-base qualities are unavailable. In Seattle, one collaborating source enrolled patients while the infection was active and tracked those patients longitudinally over the course of disease. Collaborating institutions collected whole blood in K2EDTA tubes following their own protocols. For TCRbeta analysis, collaborators shipped samples as frozen whole blood, isolated PBMCs, or DNA extracted from either of those sample types. The sample comes from a study of blood T cell repertoires in COVID-19 (TCRdb year 2020). As for the study more broadly: Samples from collaborators originated in the United States, Italy and Spain and spanned both the acute and convalescent phases of COVID-19. The prospective study material was composed of cDNA or gDNA derived from T cells, B-cell-depleted T cells, or PBMCs. A de-identified subject ID, COVID-19 status, age in years and sex were almost always included in the sample metadata. Samples were obtained from the ongoing ImmuneRACE study (first 160 participants) and from about 1,300 subjects provided by 6 global collaborators. A freely available public database, intended as a resource for researchers studying the immune response to SARS-CoV-2, is where the repertoires were released. The dataset comprised deeply sampled blood TCRbeta repertoires from subjects exposed to, actively infected with, or recovered from COVID-19. Where available, HLA class I and class II types were obtained from metadata supplied by the sample provider rather than from assay-based typing.

The paper as a whole reports these results and caveats: The quantity of clinical and demographic metadata differed by source and by participant and was supplied without curation.

Compared with germline, V lacks 1 base and J lacks 1 base; bases without a gene match: 4. Taken from cysteine to phenylalanine, the CDR3 has 15 residues. Just CDR3 DNA is preserved here, 45 bases in frame from base 1. Taken from the germline V gene, the CDR1 and CDR2 loops are MGHRA and YSYEKL. The immunoSEQ Assay, a bias-controlled multiplex PCR, was used to amplify TCRbeta CDR3 regions from genomic DNA. The paper's processing steps were these. Within the assay, amplification of reference gene primers was used to estimate how many nucleated cells each sample contained. Sequence reads were collapsed and filtered to measure the absolute abundance of every unique TCRbeta CDR3 rearrangement. For each sample, productive Simpson clonality was calculated by taking the square root of Simpson's diversity index across productive rearrangements. TCRdb carries this immuneACCESS record with in-frame sequences only. Its versions omit some clonotypes, under half of them owing to an unresolved V gene in the studies checked, with the rest unexplained. V and J calls and clone size are given by that table; D and trimming were obtained from the DNA. The sample table contains around 120,000 clones; only one count was recorded for around 91% of them. About 3.8% of the sample is held by the ten biggest clonotypes.

The TCR comes from a woman aged 60-75 years with COVID-19, enrolled during active disease. This receptor chain uses TRBV4-1 and TRBJ2-7; TRBD1 fits 7 bases in the junction. The sample consisted of peripheral blood. In nucleotide form, the sequence is TGCGCCAGCAGCCAAGGCTGGGGACAGTCCTACGAGCAGTACTTC. Its protein reads: CASSQGWGQSYEQYF.